This T cell receptor beta chain was obtained from a study of blood T cell repertoires in COVID-19. About the research overall: Both acute and convalescent COVID-19 samples were obtained from the United States, Italy and Spain.

As processed by the authors: Cell counts per sample came from amplifying reference gene primers. TCRdb keeps only in-frame clones here, not all; method: immunoSEQ multiplex PCR. V, J and clone size derive from that table, while D and trimming were established from the DNA sequence. The sample includes 95,000 to 110,000 clones, 84% of them seen just once. Germline values: CDR1 SGHTA, CDR2 FQGTGA. After removal of 5 bases from V and 1 base from J, the junction contained 5 bases not matched to a gene. The CDR3 totals 15 residues. Source material: peripheral blood. J is TRBJ1-1 and V is TRBV7-3; 9 bases map to TRBD1. This sequence was found in a human donor in a cohort sampled during active or convalescent COVID-19. CDR3 nucleotides: TGTGCCAGCAGCCCCCAGACAGGGGGGAACACTGAAGCTTTCTTT. It translates to CASSPQTGGNTEAFF. The complete variable domain, with remaining parts taken from reference TRBV7-3 and TRBJ1-1, reads GAGVSQTPSNKVTEKGKYVELRCDPISGHTALYWYRQSLGQGPEFLIYFQGTGAADDSGLPNDRFFAVRPEGSVSTLKIQRTERGDSAVYLCASSPQTGGNTEAFFGQGTRLTVV.